What follows are 3 T cell receptor beta chains derived from one specimen sequenced in a study of metastatic and nonmetastatic thyroid tumors. Patients underwent thyroid surgery, and none had received any treatment before it. With MiXCR, TCRdb called clones anew from the PCR reads. Here the sample spans roughly 25,000 clones, under 15% being singletons. Input material: blood. Receptors were obtained from a female donor with papillary thyroid cancer or a benign thyroid nodule (not recorded which). Some clones in this sample may be carry-over from other donors' samples.

This clone was observed at least ten times. The genes are TRBV6-6 and TRBJ1-2; D is possibly TRBD1 (6 bases). Germline CDR1 reads MNHNY; CDR2 reads SVGAGI (reference sequence). The V gene lost 2 bases and the J gene lost 4 bases, with 14 bases spanning the gap. This CDR3 spans 15 amino acids. CDR3 bases: TGTGCCAGCAGTTACGATCGGGGGCGCTTCTATGGCTACACCTTC. Protein: CASSYDRGRFYGYTF.

This clone appeared many times. The chain combines TRBV7-2 with TRBJ1-2; D remains unclear. CDR1 is SGHTA, CDR2 FQGNSA, per germline. This CDR3 region has 15 residues. V was trimmed by 2 bases and J by 2 bases, leaving 12 bases between them. This CDR3 reads CASSLIIGENYGYTF. Here the CDR3 DNA reads TGTGCCAGCAGCTTAATCATCGGCGAGAACTATGGCTACACCTTC.

This clone was counted at least ten times. The genes are TRBV4-2 and TRBJ2-5; D is undetermined. V was cut by 0 bases and J by 2 bases, with 7 bases left in between. Germline-derived CDR1 and CDR2 are LGHNA and YNFKEQ. This CDR3 is 14 amino acids long. CDR3 nucleotide sequence: TGTGCCAGCAGCCAAGAGGGCAGGCAAGAGACCCAGTACTTC. It yields the protein CASSQEGRQETQYF.